In this sample, the clone carrying this T cell receptor beta chain turned up many times. The entry originates in a study of breast tumors, draining lymph nodes, adjacent tissues. The germline V gene encodes CDR1 SGHDT and CDR2 YYEEEE. The CDR3 is 15 amino acids. V was clipped by 0 bases and J by 6 bases, with 14 bases between them. TCRdb reprocessed the multiplex PCR reads via MiXCR and lists one record per CDR3 protein. The profile shows more than 50,000 distinct CDR3 sequences, less than 50% of them singletons. The chain joins TRBV5-6 to TRBJ2-3; D gene ambiguous. Material: breast tumor tissue. This receptor was obtained from a female donor with breast cancer. Some clones in this sample may be carry-over from other donors' samples. This CDR3 is CASSLDPHPRDTQYF. CDR3 bases: TGTGCCAGCAGCTTGGATCCTCACCCCAGGGATACGCAGTATTTT.